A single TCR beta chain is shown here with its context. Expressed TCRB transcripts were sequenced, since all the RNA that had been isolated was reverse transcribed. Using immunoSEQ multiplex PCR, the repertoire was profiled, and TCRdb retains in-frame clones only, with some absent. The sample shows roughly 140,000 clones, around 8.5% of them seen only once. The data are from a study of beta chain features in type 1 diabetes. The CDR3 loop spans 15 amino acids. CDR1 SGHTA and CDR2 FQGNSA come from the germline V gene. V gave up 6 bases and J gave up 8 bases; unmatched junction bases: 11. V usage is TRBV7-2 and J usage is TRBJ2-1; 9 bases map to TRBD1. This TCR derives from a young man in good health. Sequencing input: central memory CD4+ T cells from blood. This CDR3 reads CASSSPTGGAYEQFF. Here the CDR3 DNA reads TGTGCCAGCAGTTCCCCTACAGGGGGCGCGTATGAGCAGTTCTTC. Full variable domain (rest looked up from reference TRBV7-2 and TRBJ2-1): GAGVSQSPSNKVTEKGKDVELRCDPISGHTALYWYRQSLGQGLEFLIYFQGNSAPDKSGLPSDRFSAERTGGSVSTLTIQRTQQEDSAVYLCASSSPTGGAYEQFFGPGTRLTVL.